These 31 T cell receptor beta chains were all obtained from the same sample, sequenced in a study of tumor and adjacent non-tumor tissue in lung cancer. Three rounds of nested PCR, following a modified ARM-PCR protocol, produced the TCRbeta library. TCRdb re-called the multiplex PCR reads with MiXCR, one entry per CDR3 protein. The sample has 110,000 or so distinct CDR3 sequences, roughly two thirds seen once. This sample's RNA came from whole unsorted tissue. Distant lung tissue was collected more than 3 cm away from the tumor edge. The sequenced sample consisted of distant non-tumor lung tissue. The receptors originated from a man between 60 and 70 years old with non-small cell lung cancer.

This clonotype was counted ten times or more. This CDR3 is CASSRIGELFF. CDR3 nucleotide sequence: TGTGCCAGCAGCCGGATTGGGGAGCTGTTTTTT. The chain combines TRBV12-3 or TRBV12-4 with TRBJ2-2; D gene unclear. Trimming removed 6 bases at V and 8 bases at J, with 7 bases between. The CDR3 contains 11 residues.

This clonotype was found a few times. The germline gene is not matched at one end of the junction; a read error may be the cause. This chain links TRBV5-5 with TRBJ1-6; D possibly corresponds to TRBD1 (5 bases). The CDR3 runs to 16 residues. Per the germline V gene, CDR1 is SGHKS and CDR2 is YYEKEE (reference sequence). CDR3 bases: TGTGACAGCAGCTTGGATCTGGACACTAATTCCTCACCCCTCCACTTT. Translation: CDSSLDLDTNSSPLHF.

This clonotype was counted at least ten times. Without the conserved terminal phenylalanine or tryptophan, this CDR3 likely stems from a read error. The rearrangement links TRBV18 to TRBJ1-1, with D perhaps TRBD1 (5 bases). The CDR3 has 13 residues. CDR1 and CDR2 from the germline V gene are KGHSH and LQKENI. V was trimmed by 3 bases and J by 5 bases, leaving 10 bases between them. The CDR3 protein is CASSPKEGTEAFS. The CDR3, as DNA: TGTGCCAGCTCACCGAAAGAGGGGACTGAAGCTTTCTCT.

This chain connects TRBV18 to TRBJ2-5; TRBD2 aligns across 13 bases. In germline, CDR1 is KGHSH, CDR2 LQKENI. CDR3 size: 15 residues. V lost 8 bases and J lost 5; bases outside the gene matches: 8. CDR3 amino acids: CASTGLAGVLETQYF. The CDR3 DNA follows: TGTGCCAGCACTGGACTAGCGGGAGTACTCGAGACCCAGTACTTC.

For the CDR3, the DNA is TGCGCCAGCAGCCCCTACTCAAGTAGCGGGAATTACGAGCAGTACTTC. Encoded protein: CASSPYSSSGNYEQYF. This chain links TRBV5-1 with TRBJ2-7; TRBD2 aligns across 8 bases. In germline, CDR1 is SGHRS, CDR2 YFSETQ. The CDR3 covers 16 residues. V was clipped by 4 bases and J by 4 bases; unmatched bases: 13.

This clonotype has ten or more counts. J is TRBJ2-1 and V is TRBV4-2, with D maybe TRBD1 (5 bases). The CDR3 loop spans 14 amino acids. V lost 4 bases and J lost 5, with 12 bases in between. CDR1 is LGHNA and CDR2 is YNFKEQ in the germline V gene. This CDR3 is CASSPTRRDNEQFF. CDR3 DNA sequence: TGTGCCAGCAGCCCCACGCGCAGGGACAATGAGCAGTTCTTC.

This clonotype was seen ten or more times. V and J are TRBV6-2 or TRBV6-3 and TRBJ2-5; TRBD1 aligns across 7 bases. The CDR3 is 16 amino acids. The germline gives CDR1 MNHEY, CDR2 SVGEGT. The V gene end was trimmed by 4 bases and the J gene end by 4 bases; junction bases not matched to a gene: 12. CDR3: CASSSGQVMVRETQYF. In DNA form, the CDR3 reads TGTGCCAGCAGTTCTGGACAGGTCATGGTGCGAGAGACCCAGTACTTC.

In its sample, this clonotype was seen many times. V usage is TRBV4-1 and J usage is TRBJ2-6; 9 bases are shared with TRBD1. CDR3 length: 18 amino acids. Per the germline V gene, CDR1 is MGHRA and CDR2 is YSYEKL. V lost 1 base and J lost 4; bases outside the gene matches: 8. The CDR3 reads CASSQAGQGRSGANVLTF. The CDR3 bases are TGCGCCAGCAGCCAAGCGGGACAGGGTAGGTCCGGGGCCAACGTCCTGACTTTC.

The chain links TRBV5-1 to TRBJ1-1; weak D call: TRBD1 (6 bases). There are 16 residues in the CDR3. Germline CDR1 is SGHRS and CDR2 is YFSETQ. Trimming left V 2 bases short and J 0 bases short, with 14 bases between. The CDR3, as DNA: TGCGCCAGCAGCTTAGGGGGGGCAGGAGTGAACACTGAAGCTTTCTTT. Its translation is CASSLGGAGVNTEAFF.

Notes on this clonotype: It is likely a read error, because the conserved phenylalanine at the end of the CDR3 is missing. Because the CDR3's place on the DNA is in doubt, the DNA is left out and the CDR3 is given as listed by TCRdb. This rearrangement joins TRBV11-3 to TRBJ2-1; the listed D gene, TRBD2, was not tested against the DNA. Germline values: CDR1 SGHNT, CDR2 YENEEA. The CDR3 length equals 14 residues, ends included. The CDR3: CASSREGLANEEFC.

This chain's CDR3 is CSARELAGGRVTQYF. The CDR3 DNA reads as TGCAGTGCTAGAGAATTAGCGGGGGGAAGAGTTACGCAGTATTTT. The chain has TRBV20-1 and TRBJ2-3; 10 nucleotides match TRBD2. V trimming: 0 bases; J trimming: 8 bases; junction bases outside the gene matches: 8. Germline CDR1 is DFQATT and CDR2 is SNEGSKA (reference sequence). The CDR3 extends over 15 amino acids.

The table lists this clonotype with a count of one. The conserved closing phenylalanine or tryptophan is absent in this CDR3, likely reflecting a read error. The rearrangement uses TRBV29-1 and TRBJ1-2; TRBD1 is a possible D gene (6 bases). The CDR3 is made up of 12 amino acids. V lost 6 bases to trimming and J lost 4 bases, with 12 bases between them. The germline CDR1 and CDR2 sequences are SQVTM and ANQGSEA. The CDR3 DNA follows: TGCAGCGTGCAAGGGGGTGGCTATGGCTACACCATC. Residues: CSVQGGGYGYTI.

This clonotype has at least ten counts. This chain joins TRBV16 and TRBJ2-1, with D unresolved. The germline CDR1 and CDR2 sequences are KGHSY and FQNENV. The CDR3 is 13 residues long. V was pared by 0 bases and J by 9 bases, with 9 bases between. Here the CDR3 DNA reads TGTGCCAGCAGCCAATCCCCTTTCGGTGAGCAGTTCTTC. Its protein is CASSQSPFGEQFF.

The chain links TRBV19 to TRBJ1-4; 7 bases fit TRBD1. Germline V gene sequence: CDR1 LNHDA, CDR2 SQIVND (reference sequence). V gave up 5 bases and J gave up 5 bases; unmatched junction bases: 8. The CDR3 has 15 residues. The CDR3 spells CASSFSTGMNEKLFF. The CDR3 bases are TGTGCCAGTAGTTTCTCGACAGGGATGAATGAAAAACTGTTTTTT.

This clonotype was detected many times. The CDR3 protein is CASSVGPDYEQYF. DNA of the CDR3: TGTGCCAGCAGTGTGGGACCAGACTACGAGCAGTACTTC. The chain has TRBV6-1 and TRBJ2-7; D may be TRBD1 or TRBD2 (5 bases each). Trimming stripped 4 bases from V and 3 bases from J, with 10 bases between. The CDR3 sequence is 13 residues long. Germline V CDR1 and CDR2: MNHNS, SASEGT.

This clonotype was counted ten times or more. The CDR3 protein is CASSRSGTVSGNTIYF. The CDR3 region has the DNA TGTGCCAGCAGTAGATCCGGGACAGTCTCTGGAAACACCATATATTTT. The chain has TRBV6-5 and TRBJ1-3; 7 bases line up with TRBD1. This CDR3 region has 16 residues. After removal of 5 bases from V and 0 bases from J, the junction contained 7 bases not matched to a gene. CDR1 is MNHEY, CDR2 SVGAGI, per germline.

The sample holds a few counts of this clonotype. The V and J genes are TRBV28 and TRBJ1-1; D is undetermined. The CDR3 sequence is 16 residues long. Trimming cost V 4 bases and J 1 base, with 16 bases left between them. In germline, CDR1 is MDHEN, CDR2 SYDVKM. The CDR3 loop reads CASSSPGEMKNTEAFF. In nucleotides, the CDR3 is TGTGCCAGCAGTTCCCCCGGGGAGATGAAGAACACTGAAGCTTTCTTT.

Points on this clonotype: A read error is possible here, since a much larger clone lies one base away. The rearrangement links TRBV28 to TRBJ1-6; TRBD1 might be the D (5 bases). Germline V lookup: CDR1 MDHEN, CDR2 SYDVKM. This CDR3 spans 14 amino acids. Trimming pared 3 bases from V and 7 bases from J, leaving 10 bases between. The CDR3 region is CASSFRGSNSPLHF. In nucleotides, the CDR3 is TGTGCCAGCAGTTTTAGGGGATCAAATTCACCCCTCCACTTT. The full variable domain, rest sourced from reference TRBV28 and TRBJ1-6, is DVKVTQSSRYLVKRTGEKVFLECVQDMDHENMFWYRQDPGLGLRLIYFSYDVKMKEKGDIPEGYSVSREKKERFSLILESASTNQTSMYLCASSFRGSNSPLHFGNGTRLTVT.

The chain combines TRBV5-1 with TRBJ2-3; the D is unclear. This CDR3 comprises 13 residues. V shed 7 bases and J shed 0 bases, with 9 bases lying between them. Germline V gives CDR1 SGHRS, CDR2 YFSETQ. The CDR3 DNA reads TGCGCCAGCCGGTCCGACAGCACAGATACGCAGTATTTT. Its translation is CASRSDSTDTQYF.

As concerns this clonotype: No conserved phenylalanine or tryptophan ends this CDR3, so it is likely a read error. The gene calls are TRBV5-5 and TRBJ2-3; 12 bases fit TRBD2. Per the germline V gene, CDR1 is SGHKS and CDR2 is YYEKEE (reference sequence). CDR3 size: 15 residues. Trimming at V came to 9 bases and at J to 4 bases, leaving 9 bases not matched to a gene. CDR3 sequence (DNA): TGTGCCACCCATGGACTAGCGGGAATCGCAGATACGCAGTATTCT. This encodes CATHGLAGIADTQYS.

To note about this clonotype: At one end, the junction sequence differs from germline, possibly due to a read error. This chain connects TRBV6-2 or TRBV6-3 to TRBJ2-1; 8 bases fit TRBD2. The germline V gene has CDR1 MNHEY and CDR2 SVGEGT. CDR3 length: 15 amino acids. The CDR3 DNA reads as TGTGCCTGCAGCTCCCCGGGAGGGCCAGACAATAAGCAGTTCTTC. Its translation is CACSSPGGPDNKQFF.

This clonotype has more than one count but fewer than ten. Possible read error: a much larger clone is one base away. The CDR3 does not close with the conserved phenylalanine or tryptophan, likely indicating a read error. The chain is built from TRBV12-3 or TRBV12-4 and TRBJ2-3, with a tentative D call TRBD2 (7 bases). V dropped 6 bases and J dropped 0 bases, with 13 bases sitting between them. This CDR3 region has 15 residues. This chain's CDR3 is CASSRGRGSTDTQYL. CDR3 in DNA: TGTGCCAGCAGCCGGGGGCGGGGGAGCACAGATACGCAGTATCTT.

The table lists this clonotype with a count of one. The chain uses TRBV2 and TRBJ2-3; D could derive from TRBD1 or TRBD2 (5 bases each). In germline, CDR1 is SNHLY, CDR2 FYNNEI. Trimming pared 1 base from V and 3 bases from J, leaving 11 bases between. This CDR3 has 15 residues. The chain's CDR3 is CASSEVGEFTDTQYF. In DNA form, the CDR3 reads TGTGCCAGCAGTGAAGTAGGGGAGTTTACAGATACGCAGTATTTT.

On this clonotype itself: This CDR3 is missing its conserved last phenylalanine or tryptophan, likely due to a read error. The chain recombines TRBV29-1 with TRBJ2-1; D uncertain. V was clipped by 8 bases and J by 12 bases, with 17 bases between them. The CDR3 consists of 11 residues. The germline V gene has CDR1 SQVTM and CDR2 ANQGSEA. The CDR3 loop is CSLPARPGQFL. In nucleotides, the CDR3 is TGCAGCCTTCCAGCGCGGCCGGGGCAGTTCCTC.

This clonotype was seen a single time. The V and J genes are TRBV5-1 and TRBJ2-7; 9 bases line up with TRBD1. V lost 3 bases and J lost 2; bases outside the gene matches: 9. CDR1 is SGHRS and CDR2 is YFSETQ in the germline V gene. The CDR3 is 16 residues long. CDR3 DNA sequence: TGCGCCAGCAGCTCCGGGACAGGGATGGGGGCCTACGAGCAGTACTTC. Protein: CASSSGTGMGAYEQYF.

This clonotype has only a few counts. This chain links TRBV24-1 with TRBJ2-1, with a possible D match to TRBD1 (6 bases). Trimming removed 4 bases from V and 9 bases from J, with 9 bases in between. Per germline, CDR1 KGHDR and CDR2 SFDVKD. The CDR3 covers 12 residues. CDR3 loop: CATSDTGLEQFF. The CDR3 nucleotides read TGTGCCACCAGTGACACAGGGCTTGAGCAGTTCTTC.

CDR3 sequence: CASSVEVIAKNIQYF. The CDR3 bases are TGTGCCAGCAGTGTAGAGGTCATAGCTAAAAACATTCAGTACTTC. The rearrangement uses TRBV6-1 and TRBJ2-4; D call uncertain. This CDR3 spans 15 amino acids. V was clipped by 4 bases and J by 4 bases, with 14 bases between them. Germline V CDR1 and CDR2: MNHNS, SASEGT.

The chain is built from TRBV6-6 and TRBJ2-1; 11 positions match TRBD2. This CDR3 has 15 amino acids. Unmatched junction bases numbered 9, after V lost 10 bases and J lost 4 bases. Germline CDR1 is MNHNY and CDR2 is SVGAGI (reference sequence). CDR3 region: CATRITSGSYNEQFF. The CDR3 coding sequence is TGTGCCACCAGGATCACTAGCGGGAGTTACAATGAGCAGTTCTTC.

About this clonotype itself: This could be a read error, since a much larger clone is one nucleotide away. The rearrangement uses TRBV28 and TRBJ2-4; D may be TRBD2 (5 bases). The germline V and J ends were trimmed by 3 bases and 1 base, with 10 bases remaining between them. Germline V gene data show CDR1 as MDHEN and CDR2 as SYDVKM. The CDR3 covers 15 residues. The CDR3 nucleotides read TGTGCCAGCAGTTTTTTGAGGGATGCCAAAAACATTCAGTACTTC. Its protein product is CASSFLRDAKNIQYF.

Comments on this clonotype: A read error is possible here, since a much larger clone lies one base away. This chain joins TRBV24-1 and TRBJ2-1; D may be TRBD1 (6 bases). This CDR3 contains 16 residues. Germline assignment: CDR1 KGHDR and CDR2 SFDVKD. Here the CDR3 DNA reads TGTGTCACCAGTGATTTTAGGTCAGGGGATCACAATGAGCAGTTCTTC. Translated: CVTSDFRSGDHNEQFF.

The J gene is TRBJ2-5, the V gene TRBV29-1; maybe TRBD1 (7 bases). Trimming took off 6 bases at V and 14 bases at J, with 22 bases between the two ends. The CDR3 runs to 12 residues. Germline CDR1 SQVTM, CDR2 ANQGSEA. The CDR3 coding sequence is TGCAGCGTCCAGGGGGACTTGAAGATCCACTACTTC. It encodes CSVQGDLKIHYF.